This record looks at one TCR beta chain sequence and its context. Its recognized antigen is unknown. The sample holds no much larger clone one base away, and base qualities are not on file. Per the germline V gene (reference sequence), GTSNPN is the CDR1 and SVGIG is the CDR2. Relative to germline, V is 3 bases shorter and J is 6 bases shorter, with 17 bases between their ends. CDR3 length: 14 amino acids, cysteine to phenylalanine. Only CDR3 DNA is held: 42 bases, read in frame from base 1. This sample is drawn from a study of blood T cell repertoires in COVID-19 (TCRdb year 2020). Background on the whole study: Collaborator samples came from the United States, Italy and Spain and covered acute and convalescent phases of COVID-19. The repertoires were made available in a free public database intended to serve as a resource for research on the immune response to SARS-CoV-2. A de-identified subject ID, COVID-19 status, age in years and sex were almost always included in the sample metadata. The samples were drawn from two sources: the first 160 participants of the ongoing ImmuneRACE study, and 1,000 to 1,500 subjects contributed by 6 global collaborators. Subjects who had been exposed to COVID-19, were actively infected with it, or had recovered from it provided the deeply sampled blood TCRbeta repertoires that made up the dataset. Where available, HLA class I and class II types were taken from metadata supplied by the sample provider and were not determined by assay-based typing. The material from the prospective study consisted of cDNA or gDNA derived from T cells, B-cell-depleted T cells, or PBMCs.

Beyond this particular receptor, the publication reports: The amount of clinical and demographic metadata varied by source and participant and was provided uncurated.

Participants in the prospective study were enrolled through a virtual design, were aged about 18 to 90 years, and lived in approximately 24 United States geographic areas. In the prospective study, participants were assigned to cohorts based on the clinical history participants reported in a screening survey and a study questionnaire. Recovered participants in ImmuneRACE Cohort 3 were defined by two consecutive negative NP/OP PCR tests, clearance by a healthcare professional, or resolution of symptoms. In the prospective study, mobile phlebotomists collected whole blood, serum and a nasopharyngeal or oropharyngeal swab from each participant. Participants in the prospective study had the option to provide additional blood draws and questionnaires over a roughly two-month period. Blood samples from the prospective study were shipped frozen or at room temperature prior to DNA extraction. TCRbeta CDR3 regions were amplified from genomic DNA by means of the immunoSEQ Assay, a bias-controlled multiplex PCR. The authors' analysis ran thus. Nucleated cell counts per sample were estimated from amplification of reference gene primers within the assay. Sequence reads were collapsed and filtered to measure the absolute abundance of every unique TCRbeta CDR3 rearrangement. For each sample, productive Simpson clonality was calculated as the square root of Simpson's diversity index over productive rearrangements. Sourced from immuneACCESS, this table was stored by TCRdb with only in-frame sequences that have V and J called. A share of the clones is absent; for the studies checked, an unresolved V gene accounts for under half, and the remainder has no known explanation. Clone size and V and J calls were adopted from that table, with D and trimming inferred from the DNA. The sample table holds around 310,000 clones, of which roughly 90% were seen once. The ten largest clones take up just under 9.5% of the sample.

This sequence originates from a woman under 40 who had recovered from COVID-19. The chain uses TRBV30 and TRBJ1-1; TRBD1 could be the D gene, as 5 bases match. Sequencing used PBMCs or T cells enriched from blood (not recorded which). The bases are TGTGCCTGGAGGACCGGGGCTGCGGGGGCTGAAGCTTTCTTT. Translated, it gives CAWRTGAAGAEAFF.